This T cell receptor (beta chain) was recorded in a study of blood T cell repertoires in COVID-19. Categorization into cohorts depended on clinical history that participants reported. Per the study methods: Estimation of nucleated cell counts relied on the amplification of reference gene primers. Sequenced by immunoSEQ multiplex PCR; TCRdb stores in-frame clones only, minus some. V and J calls and clone size come straight from that table; D and trimming were deduced from the DNA. The sample carries approximately 330,000 clones, roughly 90% recorded once. This CDR3 comprises 14 residues. Losses at the gene ends were 5 bases for V and 4 bases for J; bases not matched to a gene: 8. Germline CDR1 reads SGHNT; CDR2 reads YYREEE (reference sequence).

The chain has TRBV5-4 and TRBJ1-2; 7 nucleotides line up with TRBD1. Sequencing used PBMCs or T cells enriched from blood (not recorded which). This TCR was recovered from a woman in her thirties who had recovered from COVID-19. The CDR3 is CASSPQGSLYGYTF. The CDR3, as DNA: TGTGCCAGCAGTCCACAGGGGTCCCTCTATGGCTACACCTTC.